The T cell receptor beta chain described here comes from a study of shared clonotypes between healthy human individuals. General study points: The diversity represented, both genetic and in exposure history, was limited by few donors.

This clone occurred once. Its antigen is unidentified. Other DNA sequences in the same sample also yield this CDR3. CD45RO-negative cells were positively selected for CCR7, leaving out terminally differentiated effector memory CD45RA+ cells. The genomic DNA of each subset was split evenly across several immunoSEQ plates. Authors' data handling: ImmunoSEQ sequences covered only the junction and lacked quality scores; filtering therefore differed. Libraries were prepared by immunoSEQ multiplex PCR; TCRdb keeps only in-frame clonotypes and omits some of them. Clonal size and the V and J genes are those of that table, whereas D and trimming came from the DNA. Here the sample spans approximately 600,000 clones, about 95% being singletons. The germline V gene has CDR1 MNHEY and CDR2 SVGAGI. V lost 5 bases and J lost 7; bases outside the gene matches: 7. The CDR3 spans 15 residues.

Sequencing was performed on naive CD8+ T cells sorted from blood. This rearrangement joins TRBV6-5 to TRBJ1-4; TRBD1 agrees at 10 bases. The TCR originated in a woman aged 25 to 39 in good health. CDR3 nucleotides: TGTGCCAGCAGTCCGTGGACAGGGGGAGGTGAAAAACTGTTTTTT. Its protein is CASSPWTGGGEKLFF.